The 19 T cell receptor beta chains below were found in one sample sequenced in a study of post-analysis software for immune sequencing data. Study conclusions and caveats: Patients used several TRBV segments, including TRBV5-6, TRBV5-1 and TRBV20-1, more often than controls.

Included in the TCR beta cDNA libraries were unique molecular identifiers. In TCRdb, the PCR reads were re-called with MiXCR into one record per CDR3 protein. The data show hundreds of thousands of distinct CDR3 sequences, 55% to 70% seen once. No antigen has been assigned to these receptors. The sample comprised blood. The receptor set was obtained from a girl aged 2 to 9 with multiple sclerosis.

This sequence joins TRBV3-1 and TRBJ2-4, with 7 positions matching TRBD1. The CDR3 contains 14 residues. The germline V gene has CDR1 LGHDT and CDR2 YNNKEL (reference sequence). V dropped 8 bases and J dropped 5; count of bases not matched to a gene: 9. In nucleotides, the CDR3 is TGTGCCAGCGCTCTCAGGCAGGGGGAAAACATTCAGTACTTC. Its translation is CASALRQGENIQYF.

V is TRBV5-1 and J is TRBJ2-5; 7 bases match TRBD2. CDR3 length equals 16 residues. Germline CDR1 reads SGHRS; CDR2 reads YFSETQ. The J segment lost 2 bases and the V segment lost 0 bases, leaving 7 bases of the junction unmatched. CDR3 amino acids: CASSLGPAGRQETQYF. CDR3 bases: TGCGCCAGCAGCTTGGGTCCAGCGGGAAGGCAAGAGACCCAGTACTTC.

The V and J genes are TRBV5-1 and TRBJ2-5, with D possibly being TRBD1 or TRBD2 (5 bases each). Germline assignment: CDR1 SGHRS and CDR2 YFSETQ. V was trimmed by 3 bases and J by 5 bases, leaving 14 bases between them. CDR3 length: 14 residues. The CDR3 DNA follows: TGCGCCAGCAGCTATGCTGAGGGACGGGAGACCCAGTACTTC. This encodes CASSYAEGRETQYF.

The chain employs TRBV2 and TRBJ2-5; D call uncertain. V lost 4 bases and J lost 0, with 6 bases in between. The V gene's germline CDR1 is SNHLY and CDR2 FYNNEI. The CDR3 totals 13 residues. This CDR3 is CASSAEYQETQYF. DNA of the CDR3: TGTGCCAGCAGTGCTGAGTACCAAGAGACCCAGTACTTC.

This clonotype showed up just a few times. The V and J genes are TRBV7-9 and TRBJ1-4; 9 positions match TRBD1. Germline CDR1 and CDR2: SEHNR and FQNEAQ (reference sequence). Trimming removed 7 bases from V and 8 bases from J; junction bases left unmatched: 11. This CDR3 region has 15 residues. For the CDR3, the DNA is TGTGCCAGCAACCTACAGGGGGCAGGAAGCGAAAAACTGTTTTTT. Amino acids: CASNLQGAGSEKLFF.

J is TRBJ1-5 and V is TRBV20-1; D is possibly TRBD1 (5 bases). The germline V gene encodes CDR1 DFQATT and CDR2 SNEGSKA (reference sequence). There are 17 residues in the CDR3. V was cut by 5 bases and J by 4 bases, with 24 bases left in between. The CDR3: CSAARIFGDLRNQPQHF. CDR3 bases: TGCAGTGCTGCCCGGATCTTTGGGGACTTAAGGAATCAGCCCCAGCATTTT.

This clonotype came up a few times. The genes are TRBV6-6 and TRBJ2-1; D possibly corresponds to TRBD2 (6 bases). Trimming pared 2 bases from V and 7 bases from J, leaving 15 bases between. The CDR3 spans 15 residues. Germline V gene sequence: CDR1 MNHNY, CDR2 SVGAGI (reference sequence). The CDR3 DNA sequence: TGTGCCAGCAGTTACGCACAGCGGGTAAGAAATGAGCAGTTCTTC. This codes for CASSYAQRVRNEQFF.

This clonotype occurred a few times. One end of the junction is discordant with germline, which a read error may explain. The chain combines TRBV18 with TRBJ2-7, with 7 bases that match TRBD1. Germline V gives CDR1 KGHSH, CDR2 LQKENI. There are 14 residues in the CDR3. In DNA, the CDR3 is TGTGCCGGCTCACCGGGACAGAGCTCCTACGAGCAGTACTTC. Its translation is CAGSPGQSSYEQYF.

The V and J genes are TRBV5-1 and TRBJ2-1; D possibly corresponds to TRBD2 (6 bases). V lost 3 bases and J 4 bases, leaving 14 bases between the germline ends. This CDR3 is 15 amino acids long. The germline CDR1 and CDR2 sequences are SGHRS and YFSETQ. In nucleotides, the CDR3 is TGCGCCAGCAGCTCCTCTGAGCGGGTGTACAATGAGCAGTTCTTC. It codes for CASSSSERVYNEQFF.

In DNA form, the CDR3 reads TGTGCCTGGAGTCTTGGCAGGAGGTATCAGCCCCAGCATTTT. It encodes CAWSLGRRYQPQHF. This chain uses TRBV30 with TRBJ1-5; D unresolved. The germline CDR1 and CDR2 sequences are GTSNPN and SVGIG (reference sequence). V lost 2 bases and J 5 bases, leaving 13 bases between the germline ends. The CDR3 totals 14 residues.

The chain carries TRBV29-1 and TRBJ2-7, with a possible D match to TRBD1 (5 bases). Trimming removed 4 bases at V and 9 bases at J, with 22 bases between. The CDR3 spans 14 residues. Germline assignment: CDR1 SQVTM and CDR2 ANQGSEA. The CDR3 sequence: CSVAGLDNGNPQYF. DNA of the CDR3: TGCAGCGTTGCTGGATTGGACAACGGTAATCCGCAGTACTTC.

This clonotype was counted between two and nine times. The DNA of the CDR3 is TGTGCCAGCAGCCGGCAAGAGGGGGACGGCTACACCTTC. Translating it yields CASSRQEGDGYTF. The V and J genes are TRBV3-1 and TRBJ1-2; a possible D gene is TRBD1 (6 bases). The CDR3 sequence is 13 residues long. CDR1 is LGHDT, CDR2 YNNKEL, per germline (reference sequence). V was cut by 4 bases and J by 8 bases, with 14 bases left in between.

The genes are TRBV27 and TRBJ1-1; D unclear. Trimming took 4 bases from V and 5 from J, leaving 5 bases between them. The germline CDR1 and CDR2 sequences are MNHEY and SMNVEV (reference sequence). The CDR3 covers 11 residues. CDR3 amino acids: CASSSRTEAFF. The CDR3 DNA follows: TGTGCCAGCAGTTCGCGGACTGAAGCTTTCTTT.

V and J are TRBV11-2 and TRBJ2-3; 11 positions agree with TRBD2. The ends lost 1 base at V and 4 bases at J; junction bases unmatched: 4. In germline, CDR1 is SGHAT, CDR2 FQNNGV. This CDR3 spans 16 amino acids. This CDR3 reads CASSLVASGRSDTQYF. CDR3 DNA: TGTGCCAGCAGCTTAGTGGCTAGCGGGAGGTCAGATACGCAGTATTTT. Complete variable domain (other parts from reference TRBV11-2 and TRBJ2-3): EAGVAQSPRYKIIEKRQSVAFWCNPISGHATLYWYQQILGQGPKLLIQFQNNGVVDDSQLPKDRFSAERLKGVDSTLKIQPAKLEDSAVYLCASSLVASGRSDTQYFGPGTRLTVL.

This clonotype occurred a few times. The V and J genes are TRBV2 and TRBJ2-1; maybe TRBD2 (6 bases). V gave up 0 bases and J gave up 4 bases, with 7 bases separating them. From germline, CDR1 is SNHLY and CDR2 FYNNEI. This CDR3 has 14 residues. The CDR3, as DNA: TGTGCCAGCAGTGAAGCACTAGCATACAATGAGCAGTTCTTC. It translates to CASSEALAYNEQFF.

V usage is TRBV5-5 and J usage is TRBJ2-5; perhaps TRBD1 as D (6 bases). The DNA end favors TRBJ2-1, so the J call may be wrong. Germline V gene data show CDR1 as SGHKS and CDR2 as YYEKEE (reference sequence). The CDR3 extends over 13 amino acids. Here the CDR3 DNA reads TGTGCCAGCAGCTCGGGACAACAAGAGACCCAGTTCTTC. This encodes CASSSGQQETQFF.

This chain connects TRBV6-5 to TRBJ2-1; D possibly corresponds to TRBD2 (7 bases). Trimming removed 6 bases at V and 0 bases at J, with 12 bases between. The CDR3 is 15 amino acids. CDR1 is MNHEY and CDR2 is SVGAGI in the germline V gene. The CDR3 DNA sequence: TGTGCCAGCAGGGCGGGGGCCAGCTCCTACAATGAGCAGTTCTTC. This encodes CASRAGASSYNEQFF.

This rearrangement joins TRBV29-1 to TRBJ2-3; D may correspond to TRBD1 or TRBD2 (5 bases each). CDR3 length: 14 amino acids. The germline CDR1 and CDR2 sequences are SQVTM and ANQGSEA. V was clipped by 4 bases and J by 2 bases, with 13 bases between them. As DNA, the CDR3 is TGCAGCGTTGTGGGGGATTCCCACACAGATACGCAGTATTTT. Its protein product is CSVVGDSHTDTQYF.

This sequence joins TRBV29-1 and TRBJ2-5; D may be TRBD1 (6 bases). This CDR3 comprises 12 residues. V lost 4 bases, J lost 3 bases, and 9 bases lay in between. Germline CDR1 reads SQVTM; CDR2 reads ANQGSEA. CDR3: CSVGQAEETQYF. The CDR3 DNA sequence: TGCAGCGTTGGACAGGCGGAAGAGACCCAGTACTTC.